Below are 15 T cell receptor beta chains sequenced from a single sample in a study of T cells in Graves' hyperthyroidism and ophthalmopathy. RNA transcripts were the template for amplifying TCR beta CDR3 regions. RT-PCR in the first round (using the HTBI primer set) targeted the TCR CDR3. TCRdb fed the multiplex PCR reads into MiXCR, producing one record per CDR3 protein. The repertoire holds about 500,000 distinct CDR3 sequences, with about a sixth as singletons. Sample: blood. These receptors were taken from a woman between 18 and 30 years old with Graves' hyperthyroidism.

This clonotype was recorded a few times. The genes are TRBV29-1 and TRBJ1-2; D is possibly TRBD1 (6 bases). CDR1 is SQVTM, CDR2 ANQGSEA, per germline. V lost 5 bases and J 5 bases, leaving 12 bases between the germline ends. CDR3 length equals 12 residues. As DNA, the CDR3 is TGCAGCGTTCACAGGGTTCGGTATGGCTACACCTTC. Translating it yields CSVHRVRYGYTF.

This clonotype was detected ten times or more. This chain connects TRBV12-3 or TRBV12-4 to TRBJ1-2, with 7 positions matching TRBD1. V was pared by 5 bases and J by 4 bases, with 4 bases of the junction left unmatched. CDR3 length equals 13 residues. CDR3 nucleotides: TGTGCCAGCAGTCCGACAGGGTTCTATGGCTACACCTTC. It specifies CASSPTGFYGYTF.

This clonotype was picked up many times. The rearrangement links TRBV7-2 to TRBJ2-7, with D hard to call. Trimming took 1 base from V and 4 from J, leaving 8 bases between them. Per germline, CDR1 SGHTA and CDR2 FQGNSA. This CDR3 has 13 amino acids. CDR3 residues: CASSLDYTYEQYF. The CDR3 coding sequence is TGTGCCAGCAGCTTAGACTACACATACGAGCAGTACTTC. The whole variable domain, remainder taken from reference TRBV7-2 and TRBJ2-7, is GAGVSQSPSNKVTEKGKDVELRCDPISGHTALYWYRQSLGQGLEFLIYFQGNSAPDKSGLPSDRFSAERTGGSVSTLTIQRTQQEDSAVYLCASSLDYTYEQYFGPGTRLTVT.

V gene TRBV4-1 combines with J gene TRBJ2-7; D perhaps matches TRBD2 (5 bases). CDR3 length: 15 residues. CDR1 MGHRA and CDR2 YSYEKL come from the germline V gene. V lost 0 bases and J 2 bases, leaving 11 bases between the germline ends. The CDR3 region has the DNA TGCGCCAGCAGCCAAGATCCAGGAGGCACCTACGAGCAGTACTTC. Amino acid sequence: CASSQDPGGTYEQYF.

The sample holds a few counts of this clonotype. CDR3 bases: TGTGCCAGCAGCGGTCCGGACAGGATTTCTGACTCTGGGGCCAACGTCCTGACTTTC. This gives the protein CASSGPDRISDSGANVLTF. The chain employs TRBV9 and TRBJ2-6, with 7 bases that match TRBD1. The CDR3 runs to 19 residues. J gave up 0 bases and V 3 bases, and 12 bases lay outside the gene matches. In germline, CDR1 is SGDLS, CDR2 YYNGEE.

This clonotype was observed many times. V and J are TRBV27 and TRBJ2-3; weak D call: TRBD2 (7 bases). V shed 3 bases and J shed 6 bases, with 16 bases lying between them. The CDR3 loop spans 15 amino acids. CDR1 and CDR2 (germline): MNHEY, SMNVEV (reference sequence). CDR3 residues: CASSFIRTRGDTQYF. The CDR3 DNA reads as TGTGCCAGCAGTTTCATCCGGACTAGGGGGGATACGCAGTATTTT.

The CDR3 protein is CASSPWTGSKLFF. Here the CDR3 DNA reads TGTGCCAGCAGTCCATGGACAGGGTCCAAACTGTTTTTT. The chain carries TRBV12-3 or TRBV12-4 and TRBJ1-4; 8 bases agree with TRBD1. V gave up 5 bases and J gave up 11 bases; unmatched junction bases: 7. The CDR3 totals 13 residues.

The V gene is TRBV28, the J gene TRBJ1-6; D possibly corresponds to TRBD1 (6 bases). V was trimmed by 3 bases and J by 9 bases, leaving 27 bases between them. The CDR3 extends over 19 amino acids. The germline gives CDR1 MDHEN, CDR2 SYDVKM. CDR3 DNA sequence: TGTGCCAGCAGTTTGCCCCAGGCACAGACAGGCACATACCCTTCACCCCTCCACTTT. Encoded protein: CASSLPQAQTGTYPSPLHF.

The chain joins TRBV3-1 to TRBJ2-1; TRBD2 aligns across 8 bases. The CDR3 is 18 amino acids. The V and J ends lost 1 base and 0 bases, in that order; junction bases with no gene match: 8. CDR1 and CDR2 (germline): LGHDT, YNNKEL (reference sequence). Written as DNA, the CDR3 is TGTGCCAGCAGCCAAGTTGCCAGCGGGAGAGGCTCCTACAATGAGCAGTTCTTC. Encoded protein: CASSQVASGRGSYNEQFF.

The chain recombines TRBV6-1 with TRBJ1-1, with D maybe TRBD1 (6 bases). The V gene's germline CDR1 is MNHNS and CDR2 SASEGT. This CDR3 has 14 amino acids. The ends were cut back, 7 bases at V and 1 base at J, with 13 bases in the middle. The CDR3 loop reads CASTPAGANTEAFF. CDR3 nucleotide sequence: TGTGCCAGCACCCCGGCAGGGGCGAACACTGAAGCTTTCTTT.

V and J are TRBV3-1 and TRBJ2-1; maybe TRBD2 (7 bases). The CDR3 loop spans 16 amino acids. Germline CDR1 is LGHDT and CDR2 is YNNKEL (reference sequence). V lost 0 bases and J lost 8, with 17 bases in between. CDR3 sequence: CASSQEGGGAVDEQFF. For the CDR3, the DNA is TGTGCCAGCAGCCAAGAAGGGGGAGGGGCCGTGGATGAGCAGTTCTTC.

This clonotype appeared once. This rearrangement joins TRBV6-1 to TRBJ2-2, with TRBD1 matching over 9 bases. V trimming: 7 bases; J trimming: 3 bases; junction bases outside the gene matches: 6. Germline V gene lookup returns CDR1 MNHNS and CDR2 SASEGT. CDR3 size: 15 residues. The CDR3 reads CASTRDRVDTGELFF. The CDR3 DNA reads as TGTGCCAGCACCCGGGACAGGGTTGACACCGGGGAGCTGTTTTTT.

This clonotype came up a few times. CDR3 residues: CSVPGQGVWTEAFF. CDR3 DNA: TGCAGCGTACCGGGACAGGGTGTTTGGACTGAAGCTTTCTTT. This chain joins TRBV29-1 and TRBJ1-1; 9 bases line up with TRBD1. The CDR3 contains 14 residues. CDR1 and CDR2 (germline): SQVTM, ANQGSEA. J was trimmed by 5 bases and V by 6 bases; bases with no gene match: 10.

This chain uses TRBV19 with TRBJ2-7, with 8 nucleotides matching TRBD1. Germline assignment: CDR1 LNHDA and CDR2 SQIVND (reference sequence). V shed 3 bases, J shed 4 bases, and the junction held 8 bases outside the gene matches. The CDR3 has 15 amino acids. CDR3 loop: CASSIVSGGVYEQYF. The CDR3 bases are TGTGCCAGTAGTATCGTGTCAGGGGGCGTGTACGAGCAGTACTTC. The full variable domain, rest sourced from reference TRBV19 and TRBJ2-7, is DGGITQSPKYLFRKEGQNVTLSCEQNLNHDAMYWYRQDPGQGLRLIYYSQIVNDFQKGDIAEGYSVSREKKESFPLTVTSAQKNPTAFYLCASSIVSGGVYEQYFGPGTRLTVT.

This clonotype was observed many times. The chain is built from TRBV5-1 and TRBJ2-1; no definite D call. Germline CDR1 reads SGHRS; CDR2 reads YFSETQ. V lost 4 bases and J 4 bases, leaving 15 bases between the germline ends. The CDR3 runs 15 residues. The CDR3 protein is CASSTGPEVYNEQFF. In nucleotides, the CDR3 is TGCGCCAGCAGCACCGGACCAGAGGTGTACAATGAGCAGTTCTTC. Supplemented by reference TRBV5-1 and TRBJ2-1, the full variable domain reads KAGVTQTPRYLIKTRGQQVTLSCSPISGHRSVSWYQQTPGQGLQFLFEYFSETQRNKGNFPGRFSGRQFSNSRSEMNVSTLELGDSALYLCASSTGPEVYNEQFFGPGTRLTVL.